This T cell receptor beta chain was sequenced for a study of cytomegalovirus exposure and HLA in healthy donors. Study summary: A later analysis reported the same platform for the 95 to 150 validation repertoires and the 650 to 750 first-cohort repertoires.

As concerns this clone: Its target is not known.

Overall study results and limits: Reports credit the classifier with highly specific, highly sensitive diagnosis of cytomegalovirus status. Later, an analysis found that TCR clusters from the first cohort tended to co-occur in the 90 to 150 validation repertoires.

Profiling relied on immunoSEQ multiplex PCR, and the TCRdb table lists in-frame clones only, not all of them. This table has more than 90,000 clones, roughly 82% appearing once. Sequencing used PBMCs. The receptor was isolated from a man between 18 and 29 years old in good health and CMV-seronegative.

In DNA, the CDR3 is TGTGCCAGCAGTGTCATTGGCAGGGGGGTCGCGGATGAGCAGTTCTTC. Translating it yields CASSVIGRGVADEQFF. The chain joins TRBV6-1 to TRBJ2-1; maybe TRBD1 (7 bases). Germline V gene lookup returns CDR1 MNHNS and CDR2 SASEGT. The CDR3 has 16 residues. Trimming took off 4 bases at V and 8 bases at J, with 21 bases between the two ends.